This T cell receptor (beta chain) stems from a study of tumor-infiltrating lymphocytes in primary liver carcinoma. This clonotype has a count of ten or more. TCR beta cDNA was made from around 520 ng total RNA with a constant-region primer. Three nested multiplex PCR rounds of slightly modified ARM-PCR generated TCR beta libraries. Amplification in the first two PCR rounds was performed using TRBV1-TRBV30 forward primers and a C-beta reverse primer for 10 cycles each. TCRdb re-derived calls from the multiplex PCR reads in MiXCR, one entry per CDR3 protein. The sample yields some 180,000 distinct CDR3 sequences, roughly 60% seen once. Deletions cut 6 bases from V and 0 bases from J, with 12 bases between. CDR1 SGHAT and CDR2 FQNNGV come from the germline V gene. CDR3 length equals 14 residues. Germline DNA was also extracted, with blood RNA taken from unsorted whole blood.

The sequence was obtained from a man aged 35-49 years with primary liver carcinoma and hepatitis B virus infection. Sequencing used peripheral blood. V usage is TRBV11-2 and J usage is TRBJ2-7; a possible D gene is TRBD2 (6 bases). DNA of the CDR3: TGTGCCAGCAGGGCGGGGTCGAGCTCCTACGAGCAGTACTTC. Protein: CASRAGSSSYEQYF.